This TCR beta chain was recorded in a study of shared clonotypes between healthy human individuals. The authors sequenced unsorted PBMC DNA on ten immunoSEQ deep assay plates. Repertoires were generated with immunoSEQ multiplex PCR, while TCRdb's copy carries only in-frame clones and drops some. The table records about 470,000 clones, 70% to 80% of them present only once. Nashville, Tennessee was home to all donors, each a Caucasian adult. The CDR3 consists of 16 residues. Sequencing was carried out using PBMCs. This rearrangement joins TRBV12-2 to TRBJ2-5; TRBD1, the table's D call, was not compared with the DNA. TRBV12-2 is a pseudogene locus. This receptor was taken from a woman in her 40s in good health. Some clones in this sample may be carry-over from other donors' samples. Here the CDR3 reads CASRPRSRDSQETQYF. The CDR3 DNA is TGTGCAAGTCGTCCTCGCTCCCGGGACAGCCAAGAGACCCAGTACTTC.